The 15 T cell receptor beta chains reported below all come from one sample, sequenced in a study of CD8 T cells in Susac syndrome. RNA, at about 0.45 to 1 ug, was reverse transcribed with random hexamers. Using its own MiXCR run on the immunoSEQ multiplex PCR reads, TCRdb lists one record per CDR3 protein. The sample lists around 130,000 distinct CDR3 sequences, about 90% occurring once. Sequenced material: CD8+ T cells from PBMCs. All receptors derive from a human donor with multiple sclerosis.

This clonotype has just one count. This sequence joins TRBV7-8 and TRBJ1-1; TRBD1 agrees at 7 bases. With 7 bases clipped from V and 3 bases from J, the junction kept 8 bases outside the gene matches. CDR3 length: 14 amino acids. The germline V gene encodes CDR1 SGHVS and CDR2 FQNEAQ. The CDR3 loop reads CASILEGADTEAFF. CDR3 bases: TGTGCCAGCATCTTGGAGGGGGCGGACACTGAAGCTTTCTTT.

The chain has TRBV10-2 and TRBJ2-7; D remains ambiguous. Germline V gives CDR1 WSHSY, CDR2 SAAADI. The CDR3 spans 10 residues. Trimming pared 9 bases from V and 4 bases from J, leaving 7 bases between. CDR3 sequence reads: CASQEYEQYF. The CDR3 coding sequence is TGCGCCAGTCAAGAATACGAGCAGTACTTC.

This clonotype was detected only once. The chain has TRBV6-5 and TRBJ2-5; 7 bases are a match to TRBD2. The CDR3 loop spans 15 amino acids. In germline, CDR1 is MNHEY, CDR2 SVGAGI. The J segment lost 0 bases and the V segment lost 2 bases, leaving 3 bases of the junction unmatched. CDR3 bases: TGTGCCAGCAGTTACCTAGCGGAGTACCAAGAGACCCAGTACTTC. Amino acids: CASSYLAEYQETQYF.

The V gene is TRBV29-1, the J gene TRBJ1-1; D is unclear. Germline V gene lookup returns CDR1 SQVTM and CDR2 ANQGSEA. CDR3 size: 13 residues. Trimming left V 6 bases short and J 4 bases short, with 15 bases between. In DNA, the CDR3 is TGCAGCGTAGTTGCAGGAGGGCCCACTGAAGCTTTCTTT. This gives the protein CSVVAGGPTEAFF.

V usage is TRBV6-6 and J usage is TRBJ2-1; D not resolved. The CDR3 has 14 amino acids. V dropped 4 bases and J dropped 3 bases, with 10 bases sitting between them. Germline V lookup: CDR1 MNHNY, CDR2 SVGAGI (reference sequence). CDR3 sequence (DNA): TGTGCCAGCAGTTGGGTCGGAAACTACAATGAGCAGTTCTTC. It codes for CASSWVGNYNEQFF.

This chain uses TRBV7-9 with TRBJ2-1; TRBD2 matches 12 bases. Germline V lookup: CDR1 SEHNR, CDR2 FQNEAQ (reference sequence). This CDR3 is 16 amino acids long. The ends lost 1 base at V and 4 bases at J; junction bases unmatched: 2. The CDR3 loop is CASSLGTSGKYNEQFF. CDR3 DNA: TGTGCCAGCAGCTTAGGGACTAGCGGGAAGTACAATGAGCAGTTCTTC.

The chain uses TRBV3-1 and TRBJ2-3, with TRBD2 matching 7 bases. Germline V gene sequence: CDR1 LGHDT, CDR2 YNNKEL (reference sequence). The CDR3 runs 16 residues. With 8 bases clipped from V and 2 bases from J, the junction kept 13 bases outside the gene matches. For the CDR3, the DNA is TGTGCCAGCGGACCCTCCGGAGCGGGAAACACAGATACGCAGTATTTT. Translation gives CASGPSGAGNTDTQYF.

The gene calls are TRBV4-2 and TRBJ2-7, with unresolved D. V gave up 3 bases and J gave up 1 base, with 13 bases separating them. The germline gives CDR1 LGHNA, CDR2 YNFKEQ. CDR3 length: 15 amino acids. The CDR3 reads CASSHDLSESYEQYF. The CDR3 coding sequence is TGTGCCAGCAGCCATGATCTATCGGAGTCCTACGAGCAGTACTTC.

The rearrangement links TRBV2 to TRBJ2-6, with D perhaps given as TRBD1 or TRBD2 (5 bases each). The CDR3 has 16 amino acids. The germline gives CDR1 SNHLY, CDR2 FYNNEI. The germline V and J ends were trimmed by 0 bases and 5 bases, with 11 bases remaining between them. CDR3 residues: CASSEALGTWANVLTF. The CDR3 DNA reads as TGTGCCAGCAGTGAAGCATTGGGGACCTGGGCCAACGTCCTGACTTTC.

The V gene is TRBV6-1, the J gene TRBJ2-2; the match to TRBD1 covers 9 bases. The V and J ends lost 11 bases and 5 bases, in that order; junction bases with no gene match: 6. Germline-derived CDR1 and CDR2 are MNHNS and SASEGT. The CDR3 loop spans 13 amino acids. DNA of the CDR3: TGTGCCCTCGACAGGGGGAAGACCGGGGAGCTGTTTTTT. This sequence encodes CALDRGKTGELFF.

The chain employs TRBV29-1 and TRBJ2-1, with 8 bases that match TRBD2. The CDR3 has 15 residues. The V gene's germline CDR1 is SQVTM and CDR2 ANQGSEA. Trimming at V came to 1 base and at J to 0 bases, leaving 2 bases not matched to a gene. CDR3 DNA sequence: TGCAGCGTTGAAGGACTAGCGCCCTCCTACAATGAGCAGTTCTTC. Its protein product is CSVEGLAPSYNEQFF.

V and J are TRBV27 and TRBJ1-5, with 11 bases aligning to TRBD1. The germline V gene has CDR1 MNHEY and CDR2 SMNVEV (reference sequence). This CDR3 is 15 amino acids long. V was pared by 2 bases and J by 7 bases, with 4 bases of the junction left unmatched. CDR3 amino acids: CASSLTGTGGQPQHF. The DNA of the CDR3 is TGTGCCAGCAGTTTAACGGGGACAGGGGGACAGCCCCAGCATTTT.

J is TRBJ2-7 and V is TRBV12-3 or TRBV12-4, with 7 bases fitting TRBD1. Trimming cost V 4 bases and J 2 bases; bases outside gene matches: 5. This CDR3 region has 14 residues. Here the CDR3 DNA reads TGTGCCAGCAGTTGGGGACAGTTTACCTACGAGCAGTACTTC. Translating gives CASSWGQFTYEQYF.

Worth noting for this clonotype: Germline is not matched at one junction end, which may reflect a read error. The chain combines TRBV9 with TRBJ2-1; D gene uncertain. CDR1 SGDLS and CDR2 YYNGEE come from the germline V gene. There are 14 residues in the CDR3. The CDR3 DNA reads as TGTGCCAGCAACGTAGGGTGGGGCTACAATGAGCAGTTCTTC. As protein: CASNVGWGYNEQFF.

This chain links TRBV12-3 or TRBV12-4 with TRBJ2-2; D perhaps matches TRBD1 (5 bases). This CDR3 spans 16 amino acids. Deletions cut 7 bases from V and 6 bases from J, with 21 bases between. This chain's CDR3 is CASTTFVVGAAGELFF. The CDR3 nucleotides read TGTGCCAGCACCACGTTCGTGGTAGGGGCCGCCGGGGAGCTGTTTTTT.